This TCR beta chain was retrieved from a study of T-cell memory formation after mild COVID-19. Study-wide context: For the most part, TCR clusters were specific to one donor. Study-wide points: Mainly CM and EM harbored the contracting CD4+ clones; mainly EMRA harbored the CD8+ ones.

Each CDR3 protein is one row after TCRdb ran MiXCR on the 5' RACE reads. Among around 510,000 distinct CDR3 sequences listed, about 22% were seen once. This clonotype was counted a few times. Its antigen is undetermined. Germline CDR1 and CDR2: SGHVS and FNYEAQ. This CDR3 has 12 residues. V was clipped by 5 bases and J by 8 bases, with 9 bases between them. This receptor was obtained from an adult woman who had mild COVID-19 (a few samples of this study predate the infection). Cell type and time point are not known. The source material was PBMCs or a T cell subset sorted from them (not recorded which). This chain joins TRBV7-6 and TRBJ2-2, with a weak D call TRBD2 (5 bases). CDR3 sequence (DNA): TGTGCCAGCAGCCCGGGAAAAGGGGAGCTGTTTTTT. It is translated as CASSPGKGELFF.